Each of the 26 T cell receptor beta chains below was sequenced from the same sample in a study of T cell responses to AZD1222 COVID-19 vaccine. TCRdb's copy holds only in-frame clones and misses some; the assay was immunoSEQ multiplex PCR. Of tens of thousands of clones in the sample, 75% to 95% are singletons; the top ten hold roughly 6%. The sample was peripheral blood, taken 28 days after the second dose of the MenACWY control vaccine. The receptors come from an adult who received the MenACWY meningococcal vaccine as a control.

The chain recombines TRBV11-1 with TRBJ2-7; D unresolved. Trimming pared 1 base from V and 2 bases from J, leaving 6 bases between. The germline CDR1 and CDR2 sequences are SGHAT and FQDESV (reference sequence). CDR3 length: 13 amino acids. The CDR3 nucleotides are TGTGCCAGCAGCTTAGAAGTAACCTACGAGCAGTACTTC. This encodes CASSLEVTYEQYF. Full variable domain (rest looked up from reference TRBV11-1 and TRBJ2-7): EAEVAQSPRYKITEKSQAVAFWCDPISGHATLYWYRQILGQGPELLVQFQDESVVDDSQLPKDRFSAERLKGVDSTLKIQPAELGDSAMYLCASSLEVTYEQYFGPGTRLTVT.

Judged by abundance, this clone is large. The chain is built from TRBV21-1 and TRBJ1-5. TRBV21-1 is marked as a pseudogene. The CDR3 is 20 amino acids. CDR3 DNA: TGTGCCAGCAGCAAAGCGGGACGAGGGTACTACAAGGCGGACAATCAGCCCCAGCATTTT. Its translation: CASSKAGRGYYKADNQPQHF.

The rearrangement links TRBV19 to TRBJ1-1; TRBD1 matches 10 bases. This CDR3 spans 13 amino acids. Germline values: CDR1 LNHDA, CDR2 SQIVND (reference sequence). The V and J ends lost 6 bases and 11 bases, in that order; junction bases with no gene match: 9. The DNA for the CDR3 is TGTGCCAGTAGACGAGGACAGGGGGAACAGGCTTTCTTT. Translating gives CASRRGQGEQAFF.

The V gene is TRBV7-9, the J gene TRBJ2-7, with 8 bases aligning to TRBD1. The CDR3 contains 15 residues. Germline lookup yields CDR1 SEHNR and CDR2 FQNEAQ (reference sequence). J gave up 0 bases and V 3 bases, and 4 bases lay outside the gene matches. Here the CDR3 DNA reads TGTGCCAGCAGCTTTATGGGACAGGTCTCCTACGAGCAGTACTTC. This codes for CASSFMGQVSYEQYF.

The rearrangement uses TRBV5-1 and TRBJ2-7; 9 positions agree with TRBD1. The CDR3 runs 15 residues. Per the germline V gene, CDR1 is SGHRS and CDR2 is YFSETQ. V gave up 2 bases and J gave up 7 bases; unmatched junction bases: 10. CDR3 loop: CASSFGDRVSGEQYF. Here the CDR3 DNA reads TGCGCCAGCAGCTTTGGGGACAGGGTTTCCGGGGAGCAGTACTTC. Variable domain in full (rest from reference TRBV5-1 and TRBJ2-7): KAGVTQTPRYLIKTRGQQVTLSCSPISGHRSVSWYQQTPGQGLQFLFEYFSETQRNKGNFPGRFSGRQFSNSRSEMNVSTLELGDSALYLCASSFGDRVSGEQYFGPGTRLTVT.

This chain uses TRBV3-1 (or the pseudogene TRBV3-2) with TRBJ1-1; 8 bases map to TRBD1. V lost 1 base to trimming and J lost 1 base; unmatched junction nucleotides: 8. CDR3 length: 17 amino acids. The V gene's germline CDR1 is LGHDT and CDR2 YNNKEL (reference sequence). CDR3 residues: CASSQGPGTGRNTEAFF. The CDR3 bases are TGTGCCAGCAGCCAAGGACCGGGGACAGGAAGGAACACTGAAGCTTTCTTT.

V and J are TRBV9 and TRBJ2-1, with TRBD1 matching over 9 bases. With 7 bases clipped from V and 4 bases from J, the junction kept 12 bases outside the gene matches. The CDR3 loop spans 16 amino acids. Germline CDR1 reads SGDLS; CDR2 reads YYNGEE. The CDR3 region is CASGESRDRDYNEQFF. The CDR3, as DNA: TGTGCCAGCGGAGAAAGCCGGGACAGGGATTACAATGAGCAGTTCTTC. Full variable domain (rest looked up from reference TRBV9 and TRBJ2-1): DSGVTQTPKHLITATGQRVTLRCSPRSGDLSVYWYQQSLDQGLQFLIQYYNGEERAKGNILERFSAQQFPDLHSELNLSSLELGDSALYFCASGESRDRDYNEQFFGPGTRLTVL.

This chain uses TRBV6-1 with TRBJ2-3; D uncertain. CDR1 and CDR2 (germline): MNHNS, SASEGT. This CDR3 is built from 12 residues. The ends were cut back, 1 base at V and 8 bases at J, with 7 bases in the middle. In DNA form, the CDR3 reads TGTGCCAGCAGTGAAGAGACGGTTACGCAGTATTTT. This gives the protein CASSEETVTQYF.

The V call is TRBV7-2, the J call TRBJ2-1, with TRBD2 matching over 10 bases. The germline V gene has CDR1 SGHTA and CDR2 FQGNSA. The CDR3 spans 15 residues. The V gene end was trimmed by 5 bases and the J gene end by 3 bases; junction bases not matched to a gene: 4. CDR3 sequence: CASSVSGGVYNEQFF. The CDR3 DNA reads as TGTGCCAGCAGCGTCAGCGGGGGGGTCTACAATGAGCAGTTCTTC.

This rearrangement joins TRBV30 to TRBJ1-3; tentatively, D is TRBD1 (5 bases). CDR3 length: 13 residues. The germline CDR1 and CDR2 sequences are GTSNPN and SVGIG (reference sequence). V was pared by 5 bases and J by 1 base, with 9 bases between. Here the CDR3 reads CAWPGGSGNTIYF. CDR3 sequence (DNA): TGTGCCTGGCCTGGGGGATCTGGAAACACCATATATTTT.

This chain links TRBV12-2 with TRBJ1-1. TRBV12-2 is assigned pseudogene status. The CDR3 loop spans 11 amino acids. For the CDR3, the DNA is TGTGCAACATCCTTCGGGGGTAGGGCTTTCTTT. The encoded protein is CATSFGGRAFF.

The rearrangement uses TRBV6-2 or TRBV6-3 and TRBJ1-1; possible D gene TRBD1, 5 bases. The CDR3 has 14 residues. Deletions cut 4 bases from V and 1 base from J, with 10 bases between. Germline CDR1 is MNHEY and CDR2 is SVGEGT. The CDR3 region has the DNA TGTGCCAGCAGTTCGAGGACACAGAACACTGAAGCTTTCTTT. Protein: CASSSRTQNTEAFF.

This chain uses TRBV6-5 with TRBJ2-1, with a tentative D call TRBD2 (5 bases). Germline V gene lookup returns CDR1 MNHEY and CDR2 SVGAGI. Trimming took off 6 bases at V and 8 bases at J, with 14 bases between the two ends. CDR3 size: 13 residues. The CDR3 protein is CASSRGWGDEQFF. In nucleotides, the CDR3 is TGTGCCAGCAGCCGAGGGTGGGGAGATGAGCAGTTCTTC.

This chain joins TRBV10-3 and TRBJ1-3; D gene uncertain. V was pared by 8 bases and J by 4 bases, with 9 bases between. The CDR3 consists of 12 residues. Germline CDR1 and CDR2: ENHRY and SYGVKD. This CDR3 reads CAISSAGNTIYF. The DNA for the CDR3 is TGTGCCATCTCGTCGGCGGGAAACACCATATATTTT.

V gene TRBV6-5 combines with J gene TRBJ2-1, with TRBD2 identical over 11 bases. This CDR3 is 15 amino acids long. Germline CDR1 and CDR2: MNHEY and SVGAGI. V shed 0 bases and J 6 bases; nucleotides not matched to a gene: 1. For the CDR3, the DNA is TGTGCCAGCAGTTACTCTAGCGGGAGGGCCAATGAGCAGTTCTTC. Translation: CASSYSSGRANEQFF.

This chain uses TRBV7-2 with TRBJ2-7; D is uncertain. This CDR3 has 12 amino acids. Trimming pared 4 bases from V and 3 bases from J, leaving 7 bases between. Germline lookup yields CDR1 SGHTA and CDR2 FQGNSA. The CDR3 coding sequence is TGTGCCAGCAGCTCGAATAGCTACGAGCAGTACTTC. This gives the protein CASSSNSYEQYF.

V and J are TRBV5-1 and TRBJ2-7; possible D gene TRBD2, 7 bases. V lost 0 bases, J lost 7 bases, and 20 bases lay in between. From germline, CDR1 is SGHRS and CDR2 YFSETQ. The CDR3 sequence is 16 residues long. The CDR3 spells CASSLEGGAAPREQYF. The CDR3 bases are TGCGCCAGCAGCTTGGAGGGGGGGGCCGCCCCACGGGAGCAGTACTTC.

This clone was counted a single time. The chain couples TRBV29-1 to TRBJ2-3; maybe TRBD1 (5 bases). Trimming cost V 4 bases and J 6 bases, with 11 bases left between them. The CDR3 runs 12 residues. Germline V gives CDR1 SQVTM, CDR2 ANQGSEA. The CDR3 nucleotides read TGCAGCGTTGGTCTGACAGTCGATACGCAGTATTTT. This gives the protein CSVGLTVDTQYF.

The CDR3 protein is CASSPRQGWTNEKLFF. Written as DNA, the CDR3 is TGTGCCAGCAGCCCCAGACAGGGGTGGACTAATGAAAAACTGTTTTTT. The V call is TRBV7-2, the J call TRBJ1-4, with 8 bases that match TRBD1. The ends lost 5 bases at V and 2 bases at J; junction bases unmatched: 7. The CDR3 has 16 amino acids. Germline V gene sequence: CDR1 SGHTA, CDR2 FQGNSA.

The chain carries TRBV5-1 and TRBJ2-1; 14 bases match TRBD2. The CDR3 extends over 15 amino acids. Germline trimming cut 4 bases from V and 7 bases from J; bases unmatched to any gene: 4. CDR1 and CDR2 from the germline V gene are SGHRS and YFSETQ. The CDR3 DNA reads TGCGCCAGCAGCCCGGGACTAGCGGGAGAGAATGAGCAGTTCTTC. It encodes CASSPGLAGENEQFF.

This clone was detected only a few times. The chain joins TRBV27 to TRBJ1-6; 8 nucleotides line up with TRBD1. V lost 5 bases and J lost 8; bases outside the gene matches: 8. Germline CDR1 MNHEY, CDR2 SMNVEV (reference sequence). The CDR3 is 15 residues long. CDR3 protein: CASSHRTGRDSPLHF. In nucleotides, the CDR3 is TGTGCCAGCAGTCACCGGACAGGGCGTGATTCACCCCTCCACTTT.

The CDR3 region is CASAGSISGNTIYF. In DNA form, the CDR3 reads TGTGCCAGCGCTGGATCGATCTCTGGAAACACCATATATTTT. V and J are TRBV28 and TRBJ1-3, with D uncertain. Germline assignment: CDR1 MDHEN and CDR2 SYDVKM. The CDR3 extends over 14 amino acids. Trimming took 8 bases from V and 0 from J, leaving 11 bases between them.

The gene calls are TRBV14 and TRBJ2-7; D ambiguous. CDR3 length: 14 amino acids. CDR1 and CDR2 from the germline V gene are SGHDN and FVKESK. The V gene lost 0 bases and the J gene lost 4 bases, with 10 bases spanning the gap. As DNA, the CDR3 is TGTGCCAGCAGCCAAGAATACGCTGATTACGAGCAGTACTTC. It yields the protein CASSQEYADYEQYF.

CDR3 sequence reads: CASSFGREANEQYF. The CDR3 region has the DNA TGTGCCAGCAGCTTCGGCAGGGAGGCCAACGAGCAGTACTTC. The chain uses TRBV5-4 and TRBJ2-7, with a weak D call TRBD2 (6 bases). Per the germline V gene, CDR1 is SGHNT and CDR2 is YYREEE (reference sequence). V lost 2 bases, J lost 5 bases, and 14 bases lay in between. The CDR3 loop spans 14 amino acids.

The V gene is TRBV7-2, the J gene TRBJ2-3; a possible D gene is TRBD2 (6 bases). This CDR3 has 15 residues. The germline V and J ends were trimmed by 0 bases and 1 base, with 8 bases remaining between them. Germline V lookup: CDR1 SGHTA, CDR2 FQGNSA. Here the CDR3 DNA reads TGTGCCAGCAGCTTAGCGCGCGGGGGCACAGATACGCAGTATTTT. The encoded protein is CASSLARGGTDTQYF.

This chain joins TRBV6-5 and TRBJ1-1; a possible D gene is TRBD1 (6 bases). Looked up from germline, CDR1 is MNHEY and CDR2 is SVGAGI. This CDR3 has 13 residues. V gave up 6 bases and J gave up 0 bases, with 8 bases separating them. The CDR3 loop reads CASRGTLNTEAFF. CDR3 nucleotides: TGTGCCAGCAGGGGGACATTGAACACTGAAGCTTTCTTT.